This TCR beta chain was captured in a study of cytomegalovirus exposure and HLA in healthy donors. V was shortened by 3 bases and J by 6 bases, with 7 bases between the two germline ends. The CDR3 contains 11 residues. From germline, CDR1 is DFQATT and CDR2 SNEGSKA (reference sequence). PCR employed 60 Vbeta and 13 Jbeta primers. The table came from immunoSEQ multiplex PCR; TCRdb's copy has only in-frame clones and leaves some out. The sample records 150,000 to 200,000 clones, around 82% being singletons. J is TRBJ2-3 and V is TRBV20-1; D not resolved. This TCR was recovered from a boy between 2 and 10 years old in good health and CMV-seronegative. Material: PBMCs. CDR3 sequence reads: CSASPRDTQYF. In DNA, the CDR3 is TGCAGTGCTAGTCCGCGTGATACGCAGTATTTT.